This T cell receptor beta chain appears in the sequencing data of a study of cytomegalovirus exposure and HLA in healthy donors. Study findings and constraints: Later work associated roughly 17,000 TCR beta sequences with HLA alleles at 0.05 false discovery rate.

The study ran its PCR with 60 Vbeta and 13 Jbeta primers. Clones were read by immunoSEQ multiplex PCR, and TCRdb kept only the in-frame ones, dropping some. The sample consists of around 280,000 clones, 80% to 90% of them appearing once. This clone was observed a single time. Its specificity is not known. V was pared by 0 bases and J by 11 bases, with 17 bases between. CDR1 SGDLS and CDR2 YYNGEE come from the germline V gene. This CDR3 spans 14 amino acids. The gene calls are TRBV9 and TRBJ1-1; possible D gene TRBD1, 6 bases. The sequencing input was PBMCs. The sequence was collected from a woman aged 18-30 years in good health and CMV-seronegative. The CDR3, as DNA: TGTGCCAGCAGCGTAGGTGAGGCGCGCAGGGGCGCTTTCTTT. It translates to CASSVGEARRGAFF.